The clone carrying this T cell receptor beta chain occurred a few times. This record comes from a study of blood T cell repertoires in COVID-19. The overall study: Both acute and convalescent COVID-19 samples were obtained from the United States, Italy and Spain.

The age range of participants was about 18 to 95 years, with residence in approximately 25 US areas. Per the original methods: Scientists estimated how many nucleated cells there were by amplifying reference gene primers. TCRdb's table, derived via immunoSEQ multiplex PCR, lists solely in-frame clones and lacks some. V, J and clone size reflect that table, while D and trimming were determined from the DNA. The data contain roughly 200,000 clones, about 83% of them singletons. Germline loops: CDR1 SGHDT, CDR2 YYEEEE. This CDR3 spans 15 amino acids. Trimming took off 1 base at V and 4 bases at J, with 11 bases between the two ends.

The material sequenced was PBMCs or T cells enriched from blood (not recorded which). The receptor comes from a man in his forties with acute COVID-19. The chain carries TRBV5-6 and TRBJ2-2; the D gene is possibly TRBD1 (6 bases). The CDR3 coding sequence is TGTGCCAGCAGCTTGTGGGGACAACCCACCGGGGAGCTGTTTTTT. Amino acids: CASSLWGQPTGELFF.